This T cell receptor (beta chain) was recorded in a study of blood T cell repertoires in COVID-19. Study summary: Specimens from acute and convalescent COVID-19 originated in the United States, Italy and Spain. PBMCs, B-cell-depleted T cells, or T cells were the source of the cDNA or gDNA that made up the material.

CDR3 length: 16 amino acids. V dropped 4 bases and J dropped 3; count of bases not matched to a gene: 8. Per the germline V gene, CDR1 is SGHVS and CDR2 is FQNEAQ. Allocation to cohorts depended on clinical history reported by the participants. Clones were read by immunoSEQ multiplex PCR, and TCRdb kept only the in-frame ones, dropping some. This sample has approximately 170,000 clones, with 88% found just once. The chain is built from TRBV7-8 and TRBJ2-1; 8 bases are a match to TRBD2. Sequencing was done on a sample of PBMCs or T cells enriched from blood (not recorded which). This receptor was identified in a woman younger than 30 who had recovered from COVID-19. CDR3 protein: CASSWGRGADYNEQFF. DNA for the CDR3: TGTGCCAGCAGCTGGGGGCGGGGGGCAGACTACAATGAGCAGTTCTTC.